The 21 T cell receptor beta chains below all came from one sample that was sequenced in a study of blood T cell repertoires in COVID-19. Assay used: immunoSEQ multiplex PCR; TCRdb lists only in-frame clones, some missing. The data contain approximately 170,000 clones, under 80% of them singletons. Sequenced input: peripheral blood. These receptors all stem from a woman older than 75 with acute or convalescent COVID-19.

The chain recombines TRBV6-1 with TRBJ2-7, with D tentatively TRBD1 (5 bases). Trimming removed 1 base from V and 1 base from J, with 11 bases in between. The CDR3 covers 15 residues. Germline V gene data show CDR1 as MNHNS and CDR2 as SASEGT. Written as DNA, the CDR3 is TGTGCCAGCAGTGAAGGGGGCCTCAATTCCTACGAGCAGTACTTC. This codes for CASSEGGLNSYEQYF.

Only a few counts were recorded for this clone. The rearrangement uses TRBV10-2 and TRBJ2-7; TRBD2 matches at 12 bases. The trim removed 7 bases at V and 3 bases at J, leaving 1 base unmatched. CDR1 and CDR2 (germline): WSHSY, SAAADI. This CDR3 is built from 13 residues. As DNA, the CDR3 is TGCGCCAGCATACTAGCGGGAGGCTACGAGCAGTACTTC. Encoded protein: CASILAGGYEQYF.

The CDR3 loop reads CASRTIWTGELWNQPQHF. The CDR3 nucleotides are TGTGCCAGCAGGACCATTTGGACAGGGGAGCTGTGGAATCAGCCCCAGCATTTT. This chain connects TRBV27 to TRBJ1-5, with 9 nucleotides matching TRBD1. This CDR3 has 18 amino acids. The germline V gene encodes CDR1 MNHEY and CDR2 SMNVEV (reference sequence). V trimming: 6 bases; J trimming: 4 bases; junction bases outside the gene matches: 16.

The chain employs TRBV28 and TRBJ2-1; maybe TRBD1 (7 bases). V was clipped by 3 bases and J by 0 bases, with 15 bases between them. The CDR3 covers 17 residues. The V gene's germline CDR1 is MDHEN and CDR2 SYDVKM. The CDR3 sequence: CASSFFRGDSSYNEQFF. CDR3 in DNA: TGTGCCAGCAGTTTTTTCAGGGGGGACAGCTCCTACAATGAGCAGTTCTTC.

V is TRBV28 and J is TRBJ2-1; 9 bases match TRBD2. Per germline, CDR1 MDHEN and CDR2 SYDVKM. V trimming: 7 bases; J trimming: 6 bases; junction bases outside the gene matches: 7. This CDR3 comprises 14 residues. CDR3 residues: CASIPGTSLNEQFF. In nucleotides, the CDR3 is TGTGCCAGCATCCCCGGGACTAGCCTCAATGAGCAGTTCTTC.

V is TRBV29-1 and J is TRBJ1-3; D is unclear. Between the trimmed V and J ends, which lost 3 bases and 3 bases, there was a span of 9 bases. The V gene's germline CDR1 is SQVTM and CDR2 ANQGSEA. This CDR3 has 13 residues. This chain's CDR3 is CSVDPGSGNTIYF. In nucleotides, the CDR3 is TGCAGCGTTGACCCGGGGAGTGGAAACACCATATATTTT.

The chain uses TRBV28 and TRBJ2-7; TRBD1 is a possible D gene (6 bases). CDR3 length: 16 residues. CDR1 MDHEN and CDR2 SYDVKM come from the germline V gene. Trimming removed 3 bases from V and 3 bases from J, with 18 bases in between. The CDR3 sequence is CASSFLRDIGVYEQYF. DNA for the CDR3: TGTGCCAGCAGTTTCCTCCGGGACATAGGAGTCTACGAGCAGTACTTC. The complete variable domain, with remaining parts taken from reference TRBV28 and TRBJ2-7, reads DVKVTQSSRYLVKRTGEKVFLECVQDMDHENMFWYRQDPGLGLRLIYFSYDVKMKEKGDIPEGYSVSREKKERFSLILESASTNQTSMYLCASSFLRDIGVYEQYFGPGTRLTVT.

The chain couples TRBV6-5 to TRBJ2-7; 8 bases line up with TRBD2. The CDR3 loop spans 15 amino acids. Germline assignment: CDR1 MNHEY and CDR2 SVGAGI. Trimming cost V 4 bases and J 2 bases; bases outside gene matches: 7. The CDR3 protein is CASSSVAGGPYEQYF. The CDR3 DNA reads as TGTGCCAGCAGTTCGGTCGCGGGAGGCCCCTACGAGCAGTACTTC.

The chain combines TRBV3-1 (or the pseudogene TRBV3-2) with TRBJ2-7; perhaps TRBD1 as D (5 bases). Trimming cost V 3 bases and J 5 bases, with 20 bases left between them. This CDR3 contains 16 residues. From germline, CDR1 is LGHDT and CDR2 YNNKEL (reference sequence). CDR3 nucleotides: TGTGCCAGCAGCCAGAGCCTCGGGCAGGGCCGCGACGAGCAGTACTTC. Amino acid sequence: CASSQSLGQGRDEQYF.

V usage is TRBV28 and J usage is TRBJ2-2; TRBD2 matches at 7 bases. Germline loops: CDR1 MDHEN, CDR2 SYDVKM. J was trimmed by 4 bases and V by 5 bases; bases with no gene match: 13. This CDR3 comprises 17 residues. This CDR3 is CASSLYAGDPTTGELFF. In DNA, the CDR3 is TGTGCCAGCAGTCTGTATGCGGGAGACCCGACCACCGGGGAGCTGTTTTTT.

The gene calls are TRBV7-2 and TRBJ2-7, with D possibly TRBD2 on 7 matching bases. Germline CDR1 and CDR2: SGHTA and FQGNSA. The CDR3 spans 15 residues. The V gene lost 3 bases and the J gene lost 5 bases, with 17 bases spanning the gap. CDR3 sequence reads: CASSLAGAQFDEQYF. In DNA form, the CDR3 reads TGTGCCAGCAGCTTGGCGGGGGCGCAATTTGACGAGCAGTACTTC.

The genes are TRBV7-9 and TRBJ2-3; D possibly corresponds to TRBD2 (6 bases). V lost 2 bases and J lost 2, with 14 bases in between. This CDR3 is 16 amino acids long. Germline V gene sequence: CDR1 SEHNR, CDR2 FQNEAQ (reference sequence). CDR3 nucleotide sequence: TGTGCCAGCAGCTTACGAGGGACGGGGGTCACAGATACGCAGTATTTT. Protein product: CASSLRGTGVTDTQYF. Full variable domain (missing parts from reference TRBV7-9 and TRBJ2-3): DTGVSQNPRHKITKRGQNVTFRCDPISEHNRLYWYRQTLGQGPEFLTYFQNEAQLEKSRLLSDRFSAERPKGSFSTLEIQRTEQGDSAMYLCASSLRGTGVTDTQYFGPGTRLTVL.

The genes are TRBV6-2 or TRBV6-3 and TRBJ1-4; 9 positions match TRBD1. This CDR3 spans 14 amino acids. In germline, CDR1 is MNHEY, CDR2 SVGEGT. V lost 5 bases to trimming and J lost 6 bases; unmatched junction nucleotides: 4. The CDR3, as DNA: TGTGCCAGCAGTGTCCGGGACAGGGATGAAAAACTGTTTTTT. This sequence encodes CASSVRDRDEKLFF.

The chain combines TRBV21-1 with TRBJ2-7; the table's D call, TRBD2, was not checked against the DNA. TRBV21-1 is deemed a pseudogene. CDR3 length: 14 amino acids. The CDR3 protein is CASSEENPTHEQYF. As DNA, the CDR3 is TGTGCCAGCAGCGAGGAAAATCCAACCCACGAGCAGTACTTC.

V usage is TRBV10-1 and J usage is TRBJ1-2; TRBD1 is a possible D gene (5 bases). Germline CDR1 is WNHNN and CDR2 is SYGVQD (reference sequence). Trimming stripped 6 bases from V and 5 bases from J, with 13 bases between. This CDR3 has 13 residues. In nucleotides, the CDR3 is TGCGCCAGCAGCACCAGCAGGGCGTATGGCTACACCTTC. Protein product: CASSTSRAYGYTF.

This clone has only a few counts. This chain connects TRBV5-6 to TRBJ2-2; D unclear. This CDR3 is 13 amino acids long. Germline values: CDR1 SGHDT, CDR2 YYEEEE. Trimming stripped 3 bases from V and 6 bases from J, with 9 bases between. In DNA, the CDR3 is TGTGCCAGCAGCTCTTCAGGCCCCGGGGAGCTGTTTTTT. This codes for CASSSSGPGELFF.

This chain uses TRBV5-6 with TRBJ2-7, with TRBD2 matching over 12 bases. Germline V gene data show CDR1 as SGHDT and CDR2 as YYEEEE. V gave up 4 bases and J gave up 4 bases; unmatched junction bases: 3. The CDR3 is 14 residues long. This CDR3 reads CASSQTSGSYEQYF. DNA for the CDR3: TGTGCCAGCAGCCAGACTAGCGGGAGTTACGAGCAGTACTTC.

This rearrangement joins TRBV10-3 to TRBJ2-5; 7 bases line up with TRBD1. The CDR3 totals 12 residues. The trim removed 10 bases at V and 1 base at J, leaving 3 bases unmatched. Germline CDR1 reads ENHRY; CDR2 reads SYGVKD. CDR3 bases: TGTGCCACTAGGGACAGCCAAGAGACCCAGTACTTC. Encoded protein: CATRDSQETQYF.

Remarks on this clone: Other DNA variants within this sample encode the same CDR3. The CDR3 coding sequence is TGTGCCAGCAGCCCCCGGGGCTACGAGCAGTACTTC. It translates to CASSPRGYEQYF. J is TRBJ2-7 and V is TRBV7-2; D may be TRBD2 (5 bases). The CDR3 runs to 12 residues. Germline CDR1 is SGHTA and CDR2 is FQGNSA. Trimming took off 5 bases at V and 3 bases at J, with 8 bases between the two ends.

The chain employs TRBV6-5 and TRBJ2-1; 8 bases line up with TRBD1. CDR3 length: 15 residues. The germline CDR1 and CDR2 sequences are MNHEY and SVGAGI. The V and J ends lost 0 bases and 8 bases, in that order; junction bases with no gene match: 6. The CDR3 sequence: CASSYSGQGFYEQFF. The CDR3 nucleotides read TGTGCCAGCAGTTACTCAGGACAGGGATTCTATGAGCAGTTCTTC.

As for this clone: Different DNA sequences within this sample yield the same CDR3. The V gene is TRBV20-1, the J gene TRBJ2-3; no clear D. Germline CDR1 is DFQATT and CDR2 is SNEGSKA (reference sequence). V lost 3 bases, J lost 3 bases, and 7 bases lay in between. This CDR3 has 12 residues. The CDR3 nucleotides are TGCAGTGCTAGTCCCGGTACAGATACGCAGTATTTT. This gives the protein CSASPGTDTQYF.